Below are 29 T cell receptor beta chains sequenced from a single sample in a study of cytomegalovirus exposure and HLA in healthy donors. PCR involved 60 Vbeta and 13 Jbeta primers. Clones were read by immunoSEQ multiplex PCR, and TCRdb kept only the in-frame ones, dropping some. This repertoire shows a few hundred thousand clones, over 75% found once; its top ten account for approximately 0.22%. Source material: PBMCs. The receptors come from a girl aged 2-9 years in good health and CMV-seronegative.

The chain links TRBV25-1 to TRBJ2-7; D gene ambiguous. Trimming removed 5 bases from V and 2 bases from J, with 4 bases in between. Germline V CDR1 and CDR2: MGHDK, SYGVNS. The length of the CDR3 is 11 residues. The CDR3 sequence: CASSRTYEQYF. CDR3 nucleotides: TGTGCCAGCAGTCGTACCTACGAGCAGTACTTC.

The rearrangement links TRBV5-1 to TRBJ1-1; maybe TRBD1 (5 bases). V was cut by 0 bases and J by 0 bases, with 9 bases left in between. The CDR3 is 15 amino acids. Looked up from germline, CDR1 is SGHRS and CDR2 is YFSETQ. CDR3 coding DNA: TGCGCCAGCAGCTTGGAGGCGACAGTGAACACTGAAGCTTTCTTT. It specifies CASSLEATVNTEAFF.

This rearrangement joins TRBV7-7 to TRBJ2-5; 7 positions match TRBD2. J lost 2 bases, V lost 5 bases, and 14 bases had no gene match. Germline CDR1 and CDR2: SSHAT and FNYEAQ (reference sequence). The CDR3 has 17 amino acids. The CDR3 nucleotides read TGTGCCAGCAGCCTTGGAATGGCTAGCGGCTCACAAGAGACCCAGTACTTC. It encodes CASSLGMASGSQETQYF.

V and J are TRBV30 and TRBJ1-1, with D possibly matching TRBD1 (6 bases). The CDR3 totals 14 residues. Trimming left V 4 bases short and J 3 bases short, with 15 bases between. Germline CDR1 reads GTSNPN; CDR2 reads SVGIG (reference sequence). In nucleotides, the CDR3 is TGTGCCTGGACGGTGCCGAGGGGGTACACTGAAGCTTTCTTT. This sequence encodes CAWTVPRGYTEAFF.

This clone has just one count. Written as DNA, the CDR3 is TGTGCCAGTAGTACTAGCTCAGAGTTAGATACGCAGTATTTT. It encodes CASSTSSELDTQYF. The genes are TRBV19 and TRBJ2-3; maybe TRBD2 (5 bases). Per the germline V gene, CDR1 is LNHDA and CDR2 is SQIVND (reference sequence). V gave up 4 bases and J gave up 5 bases, with 13 bases separating them. This CDR3 has 14 residues.

The chain joins TRBV19 to TRBJ1-5; possible D gene TRBD1, 5 bases. Germline assignment: CDR1 LNHDA and CDR2 SQIVND (reference sequence). Trimming removed 6 bases at V and 0 bases at J, with 12 bases between. The CDR3 covers 15 residues. CDR3 nucleotide sequence: TGTGCCAGTAGCGGAGGGACTTATAGCAATCAGCCCCAGCATTTT. It is translated as CASSGGTYSNQPQHF.

There are a few counts of this clone. The chain joins TRBV9 to TRBJ2-1, with 7 bases lining up with TRBD2. CDR1 and CDR2 (germline): SGDLS, YYNGEE. CDR3 length equals 16 residues. V was pared by 3 bases and J by 5 bases, with 11 bases of the junction left unmatched. The CDR3 loop reads CASSEWEGPPNNEQFF. As DNA, the CDR3 is TGTGCCAGCAGCGAGTGGGAGGGACCCCCTAACAATGAGCAGTTCTTC.

This clone appeared a single time. The chain recombines TRBV7-7 with TRBJ2-2; 10 bases align to TRBD1. The V gene end was trimmed by 5 bases and the J gene end by 6 bases; junction bases not matched to a gene: 6. This CDR3 has 15 residues. Germline V lookup: CDR1 SSHAT, CDR2 FNYEAQ (reference sequence). The CDR3 loop is CASSPGTGVPGELFF. Written as DNA, the CDR3 is TGTGCCAGCAGCCCCGGGACAGGGGTGCCCGGGGAGCTGTTTTTT.

V is TRBV4-1 and J is TRBJ1-2; 7 bases map to TRBD1. Looked up from germline, CDR1 is MGHRA and CDR2 is YSYEKL. The CDR3 totals 14 residues. V lost 4 bases to trimming and J lost 1 base; unmatched junction nucleotides: 3. CDR3 sequence reads: CASSRDSLNYGYTF. The CDR3 DNA sequence: TGCGCCAGCAGCCGGGACAGTCTTAACTATGGCTACACCTTC.

The chain has TRBV2 and TRBJ1-2; a weak D match, TRBD1 (5 bases). Per the germline V gene, CDR1 is SNHLY and CDR2 is FYNNEI. This CDR3 is 12 amino acids long. V gave up 10 bases and J gave up 3 bases, with 12 bases separating them. The CDR3 protein is CATQGTDYGYTF. The CDR3 coding sequence is TGTGCCACCCAGGGAACCGACTATGGCTACACCTTC.

Remarks on this clone: The same CDR3 is also encoded by other DNA sequences in this sample. This chain joins TRBV7-9 and TRBJ2-2; D remains unclear. This CDR3 has 12 amino acids. CDR1 is SEHNR, CDR2 FQNEAQ, per germline (reference sequence). With 3 bases removed from V and 5 bases from J, the gap between germline ends came to 4 bases. CDR3 residues: CASSFSTGELFF. DNA for the CDR3: TGTGCCAGCAGCTTTAGTACCGGGGAGCTGTTTTTT.

The gene calls are TRBV6-5 and TRBJ1-2; D gene ambiguous. The CDR3 contains 14 residues. In germline, CDR1 is MNHEY, CDR2 SVGAGI. V gave up 2 bases and J gave up 6 bases, with 13 bases separating them. For the CDR3, the DNA is TGTGCCAGCAGTTACGACTCGGCAACCCATGGCTACACCTTC. It is translated as CASSYDSATHGYTF.

This sequence joins TRBV5-1 and TRBJ2-1; 14 nucleotides line up with TRBD2. V lost 4 bases, J lost 8 bases, and 11 bases stayed unmatched. The CDR3 extends over 17 amino acids. CDR1 SGHRS and CDR2 YFSETQ come from the germline V gene. The CDR3 reads CASSMGTSGRVIDEQFF. DNA of the CDR3: TGCGCCAGCAGCATGGGGACTAGCGGGAGAGTAATCGATGAGCAGTTCTTC.

The chain is built from TRBV7-9 and TRBJ1-6, with a possible D match to TRBD1 (5 bases). Trimming cost V 4 bases and J 8 bases, with 15 bases left between them. The germline V gene encodes CDR1 SEHNR and CDR2 FQNEAQ (reference sequence). The CDR3 is made up of 15 amino acids. The CDR3 loop reads CASSSPVLGDSPLHF. The CDR3 nucleotides read TGTGCCAGCAGCTCCCCAGTCTTAGGGGATTCACCCCTCCACTTT.

V gene TRBV4-1 combines with J gene TRBJ1-4; 8 bases fit TRBD1. The V gene end was trimmed by 1 base and the J gene end by 8 bases; junction bases not matched to a gene: 9. Germline CDR1 MGHRA, CDR2 YSYEKL. This CDR3 comprises 16 residues. The CDR3 loop is CASSQGDRGSGEKLFF. The CDR3 DNA follows: TGCGCCAGCAGCCAAGGAGACAGGGGATCGGGGGAAAAACTGTTTTTT.

The genes are TRBV5-1 and TRBJ2-7; possibly TRBD1 for D (6 bases). V lost 7 bases and J lost 0, with 14 bases in between. Germline V CDR1 and CDR2: SGHRS, YFSETQ. CDR3 length: 14 amino acids. CDR3 nucleotide sequence: TGCGCCAGCGCGGTAGGGACATCCTCCTACGAGCAGTACTTC. It specifies CASAVGTSSYEQYF.

This clone was detected only once. The rearrangement joins TRBV6-4 to TRBJ2-5; tentative D call: TRBD2 (5 bases). V lost 3 bases and J 1 base, leaving 12 bases between the germline ends. CDR3 length equals 15 residues. Germline V gives CDR1 MRHNA, CDR2 SNTAGT. CDR3 sequence: CASSDDSLGQETQYF. The DNA for the CDR3 is TGTGCCAGCAGTGATGATTCACTAGGCCAAGAGACCCAGTACTTC.

DNA of the CDR3: TGCGCCAGCAGCCAAGAGGTGGCTAGCGGGAGTATATACAATGAGCAGTTCTTC. Protein: CASSQEVASGSIYNEQFF. This chain joins TRBV4-1 and TRBJ2-1; 10 bases match TRBD2. Germline V lookup: CDR1 MGHRA, CDR2 YSYEKL. The CDR3 loop spans 18 amino acids. V lost 0 bases and J lost 4; bases outside the gene matches: 9.

The sample holds one count of this clone. V gene TRBV2 combines with J gene TRBJ2-7; D may be TRBD1 (5 bases). V was clipped by 1 base and J by 4 bases, with 5 bases between them. Germline CDR1 is SNHLY and CDR2 is FYNNEI. The CDR3 extends over 12 amino acids. The CDR3 bases are TGTGCCAGCAGTGAAGGACAGTACGAGCAGTACTTC. This codes for CASSEGQYEQYF.

The V gene is TRBV29-1, the J gene TRBJ2-1, with a weak D call TRBD2 (6 bases). V was clipped by 3 bases and J by 9 bases, with 9 bases between them. The germline CDR1 and CDR2 sequences are SQVTM and ANQGSEA. The CDR3 consists of 11 residues. The CDR3 sequence: CSVERDREQFF. CDR3 in DNA: TGCAGCGTTGAGCGGGACCGTGAGCAGTTCTTC.

This rearrangement joins TRBV10-1 to TRBJ1-5; the D gene is possibly TRBD1 (5 bases). V was shortened by 7 bases and J by 1 base, with 17 bases between the two germline ends. Germline V lookup: CDR1 WNHNN, CDR2 SYGVQD (reference sequence). This CDR3 is 16 amino acids long. CDR3 residues: CASNYRSGLSNQPQHF. The CDR3 coding sequence is TGCGCCAGCAATTACAGGTCCGGTCTAAGCAATCAGCCCCAGCATTTT.

V is TRBV6-6 and J is TRBJ1-5; D ambiguous. The CDR3 is 13 residues long. The ends were cut back, 3 bases at V and 4 bases at J, with 7 bases in the middle. Germline V gene data show CDR1 as MNHNY and CDR2 as SVGAGI (reference sequence). Here the CDR3 reads CASSYEGNQPQHF. Here the CDR3 DNA reads TGTGCCAGCAGTTATGAGGGAAATCAGCCCCAGCATTTT.

This clone turned up a few times. Here the CDR3 reads CASSPARGTGQGEQYF. For the CDR3, the DNA is TGCGCCAGCAGCCCTGCAAGAGGGACAGGACAGGGCGAGCAGTACTTC. The V call is TRBV4-1, the J call TRBJ2-7; 8 bases map to TRBD1. The CDR3 consists of 16 residues. Germline-derived CDR1 and CDR2 are MGHRA and YSYEKL. With 4 bases clipped from V and 6 bases from J, the junction kept 14 bases outside the gene matches.

The chain joins TRBV5-4 to TRBJ2-5; 8 bases line up with TRBD1. The length of the CDR3 is 15 residues. Germline V CDR1 and CDR2: SGHNT, YYREEE (reference sequence). Trimming removed 3 bases from V and 5 bases from J; junction bases left unmatched: 9. The CDR3 loop is CASSSRGQVGETQYF. In DNA, the CDR3 is TGTGCCAGCAGCTCGCGGGGACAGGTCGGCGAGACCCAGTACTTC. The entire variable domain, with the rest obtained from reference TRBV5-4 and TRBJ2-5, is as follows: ETGVTQSPTHLIKTRGQQVTLRCSSQSGHNTVSWYQQALGQGPQFIFQYYREEENGRGNFPPRFSGLQFPNYSSELNVNALELDDSALYLCASSSRGQVGETQYFGPGTRLLVL.

This clone has only a few counts. The chain is built from TRBV5-1 and TRBJ1-4; no clear D gene. Germline lookup yields CDR1 SGHRS and CDR2 YFSETQ. The V end lost 4 bases, the J end lost 7 bases, and 17 bases lay between the germline ends. This CDR3 contains 15 residues. In nucleotides, the CDR3 is TGCGCCAGCAGCCAAGAGGGTCTCGGAGGTGAAAAACTGTTTTTT. Amino acid sequence: CASSQEGLGGEKLFF.

The chain is built from TRBV5-6 and TRBJ2-5; D remains ambiguous. The end of the DNA is better explained by TRBJ2-7, so the J call may be wrong. Germline V gene lookup returns CDR1 SGHDT and CDR2 YYEEEE. The CDR3 runs 13 residues. The CDR3 nucleotides are TGTGCCAGCAGCTTGGACGGGTCCTACGAGCAGTACTTC. As protein: CASSLDGSYEQYF.

As DNA, the CDR3 is TGTGCCAGCAGCTTAACAGCCGGAGATACGCAGTATTTT. Translated: CASSLTAGDTQYF. The V gene is TRBV7-8, the J gene TRBJ2-3, with D unclear. In germline, CDR1 is SGHVS, CDR2 FQNEAQ. The V end was cut by 2 bases, the J end by 5 bases, with 8 bases between. The CDR3 is 13 amino acids.

This clone has only a few counts. The rearrangement uses TRBV5-1 and TRBJ1-6; D might be TRBD1 (5 bases). Germline CDR1 and CDR2: SGHRS and YFSETQ. V dropped 4 bases and J dropped 0 bases, with 11 bases sitting between them. The CDR3 is 16 amino acids. This CDR3 reads CASSPRVDSYNSPLHF. For the CDR3, the DNA is TGCGCCAGCAGCCCCAGGGTCGACTCCTATAATTCACCCCTCCACTTT. The full variable domain, rest sourced from reference TRBV5-1 and TRBJ1-6, is KAGVTQTPRYLIKTRGQQVTLSCSPISGHRSVSWYQQTPGQGLQFLFEYFSETQRNKGNFPGRFSGRQFSNSRSEMNVSTLELGDSALYLCASSPRVDSYNSPLHFGNGTRLTVT.

The chain employs TRBV11-2 and TRBJ1-5; 8 bases agree with TRBD1. CDR3 size: 15 residues. Germline V gene data show CDR1 as SGHAT and CDR2 as FQNNGV. V lost 0 bases and J lost 2; bases outside the gene matches: 0. This CDR3 is CASSLEGQGNQPQHF. The CDR3 region has the DNA TGTGCCAGCAGCTTAGAGGGACAGGGCAATCAGCCCCAGCATTTT. Full variable domain (missing parts from reference TRBV11-2 and TRBJ1-5): EAGVAQSPRYKIIEKRQSVAFWCNPISGHATLYWYQQILGQGPKLLIQFQNNGVVDDSQLPKDRFSAERLKGVDSTLKIQPAKLEDSAVYLCASSLEGQGNQPQHFGDGTRLSIL.